This T cell receptor (beta chain) was profiled in a study of identical twins. TCRdb re-called the 5' RACE reads with MiXCR, one entry per CDR3 protein. The sample has about 470,000 distinct CDR3 sequences; 20% to 25% are singletons. Germline values: CDR1 GTSNPN, CDR2 SVGIG (reference sequence). V lost 2 bases to trimming and J lost 1 base, with 6 bases between them. The CDR3 covers 12 residues. This sample also belongs to another study, concerning T cells expressing NK-cell markers.

The TCR sequence derives from a woman aged 18-29 years in good health. This rearrangement joins TRBV30 to TRBJ2-7; D is unresolved. Sample: CD4+ T cells sorted from blood. The CDR3 here is CAWSKGSYEQYF. CDR3 nucleotides: TGTGCCTGGAGTAAGGGATCCTACGAGCAGTACTTC.